This T cell receptor (beta chain) comes out of a study of shared clonotypes between healthy human individuals. General observations from the study: A generally larger estimated richness was seen in naive subsets than in memory subsets.

Clones were sequenced by immunoSEQ multiplex PCR, and TCRdb holds only the in-frame ones, with some missing. The profile shows about 590,000 clones, roughly 96% of them singletons. Germline CDR1 reads LNHNV; CDR2 reads YYDKDF (reference sequence). Trimming left V 1 base short and J 2 bases short, with 10 bases between. This CDR3 has 15 amino acids. CD45RO-negative, CCR7-selected cells formed the naive CD8 fraction, which excluded terminally differentiated effector memory CD45RA+ cells. On this clone: No antigen is known for it.

This sequence joins TRBV15 and TRBJ2-3; D is uncertain. The specimen sequenced was naive CD8+ T cells sorted from blood. The sequence was obtained from a woman in her twenties or thirties in good health. CDR3 nucleotides: TGTGCCACCAGCAGAGGGGCGGACCACACAGATACGCAGTATTTT. The encoded protein is CATSRGADHTDTQYF.